The 14 T cell receptor beta chains below come from one sample, sequenced in a study of cytomegalovirus exposure and HLA in healthy donors. PCR used 60 Vbeta primers and 13 Jbeta primers. The protocol was immunoSEQ multiplex PCR, while the TCRdb copy is restricted to in-frame clones and leaves out a portion. The sample consists of 100,000 or so clones, roughly four fifths of them appearing once. Specimen: PBMCs. These receptor sequences come from a human donor in good health.

The V call is TRBV9, the J call TRBJ2-6; D may be TRBD1 (5 bases). CDR1 is SGDLS and CDR2 is YYNGEE in the germline V gene. This CDR3 comprises 15 residues. Trimming cost V 4 bases and J 2 bases, with 10 bases left between them. CDR3 residues: CASSPLGPGANVLTF. As DNA, the CDR3 is TGTGCCAGCAGCCCCCTGGGGCCTGGGGCCAACGTCCTGACTTTC.

The rearrangement joins TRBV7-2 to TRBJ1-3; the D gene is possibly TRBD1 (5 bases). Germline V gene lookup returns CDR1 SGHTA and CDR2 FQGNSA. Trimming took off 4 bases at V and 4 bases at J, with 11 bases between the two ends. This CDR3 comprises 14 residues. In nucleotides, the CDR3 is TGTGCCAGCAGCTCCCAGGGTCTCGGAAACACCATATATTTT. Protein: CASSSQGLGNTIYF.

This clone came up once. The genes are TRBV19 and TRBJ2-6, with 9 bases that match TRBD2. Germline CDR1 reads LNHDA; CDR2 reads SQIVND (reference sequence). This CDR3 is built from 16 residues. Trimming cost V 6 bases and J 0 bases; bases outside gene matches: 3. This CDR3 reads CASRGGGASGANVLTF. CDR3 sequence (DNA): TGTGCCAGTAGGGGCGGGGGGGCCTCTGGGGCCAACGTCCTGACTTTC.

The chain has TRBV7-2 and TRBJ2-1; 7 positions match TRBD2. Germline V CDR1 and CDR2: SGHTA, FQGNSA. The CDR3 is 14 amino acids. J lost 6 bases, V lost 0 bases, and 2 bases had no gene match. The CDR3 here is CASSLAGLVNEQFF. CDR3 DNA sequence: TGTGCCAGCAGCTTAGCCGGACTAGTCAATGAGCAGTTCTTC.

This CDR3 reads CASSFLRGSGSETQYF. The CDR3 nucleotides read TGTGCCAGCAGCTTCTTGCGGGGTAGCGGGAGTGAGACCCAGTACTTC. The rearrangement joins TRBV7-9 to TRBJ2-5, with TRBD2 matching 9 bases. Germline V lookup: CDR1 SEHNR, CDR2 FQNEAQ (reference sequence). CDR3 length equals 16 residues. V lost 3 bases and J lost 5; bases outside the gene matches: 10. The variable domain in full, completed from reference TRBV7-9 and TRBJ2-5, reads DTGVSQNPRHKITKRGQNVTFRCDPISEHNRLYWYRQTLGQGPEFLTYFQNEAQLEKSRLLSDRFSAERPKGSFSTLEIQRTEQGDSAMYLCASSFLRGSGSETQYFGPGTRLLVL.

J is TRBJ1-4 and V is TRBV4-1; possibly TRBD1 for D (6 bases). Germline CDR1 reads MGHRA; CDR2 reads YSYEKL. The CDR3 has 15 amino acids. Trimming removed 0 bases at V and 5 bases at J, with 10 bases between. This CDR3 reads CASSQDRTDNEKLFF. The CDR3 region has the DNA TGCGCCAGCAGCCAAGATAGGACAGACAATGAAAAACTGTTTTTT.

This clone was seen only a few times. The V call is TRBV30, the J call TRBJ1-1; D is ambiguous. The CDR3 totals 12 residues. V was shortened by 5 bases and J by 1 base, with 8 bases between the two germline ends. CDR1 is GTSNPN, CDR2 SVGIG, per germline (reference sequence). Here the CDR3 DNA reads TGTGCCTGGGTCGGAGGGAACACTGAAGCTTTCTTT. Translation gives CAWVGGNTEAFF. Full variable domain (remainder filled in from reference TRBV30 and TRBJ1-1): SQTIHQWPATLVQPVGSPLSLECTVEGTSNPNLYWYRQAAGRGLQLLFYSVGIGQISSEVPQNLSASRPQDRQFILSSKKLLLSDSGFYLCAWVGGNTEAFFGQGTRLTVV.

The chain joins TRBV5-6 to TRBJ2-5, with D unresolved. The V gene lost 1 base and the J gene lost 0 bases, with 13 bases spanning the gap. Germline loops: CDR1 SGHDT, CDR2 YYEEEE. There are 16 residues in the CDR3. As DNA, the CDR3 is TGTGCCAGCAGCTTGCGACTCTATACGTACCAAGAGACCCAGTACTTC. This sequence encodes CASSLRLYTYQETQYF.

The V and J genes are TRBV18 and TRBJ2-2; D is possibly TRBD1 (6 bases). CDR1 KGHSH and CDR2 LQKENI come from the germline V gene. Trimming cost V 5 bases and J 1 base, with 8 bases left between them. The CDR3 runs to 14 residues. The DNA for the CDR3 is TGTGCCAGCTCAGTGGACAGGAACACCGGGGAGCTGTTTTTT. Its protein product is CASSVDRNTGELFF.

This rearrangement joins TRBV27 to TRBJ2-7, with D perhaps matching TRBD2 (6 bases). The V gene's germline CDR1 is MNHEY and CDR2 SMNVEV (reference sequence). Trimming cost V 4 bases and J 0 bases, with 7 bases left between them. The length of the CDR3 is 13 residues. CDR3 nucleotide sequence: TGTGCCAGCAGTTCCGGGAGCTCCTACGAGCAGTACTTC. It translates to CASSSGSSYEQYF.

The chain links TRBV6-6 to TRBJ1-2, with 10 bases matching TRBD1. The length of the CDR3 is 14 residues. Germline V gene sequence: CDR1 MNHNY, CDR2 SVGAGI (reference sequence). Trimming removed 5 bases from V and 6 bases from J; junction bases left unmatched: 6. The CDR3 nucleotides read TGTGCCAGCAGTAACCCGGGACAGGGGAATGGCTACACCTTC. Residues: CASSNPGQGNGYTF.

The chain carries TRBV21-1 and TRBJ2-5; the table calls TRBD1, which could not be checked here. TRBV21-1 is designated a pseudogene. This CDR3 comprises 15 residues. CDR3 sequence: CASSNHRGLRETQYF. The CDR3 bases are TGTGCCAGCAGCAATCACAGGGGGCTTAGGGAGACCCAGTACTTC.

This clone has just one count. This chain joins TRBV28 and TRBJ2-7; 11 positions match TRBD2. V was clipped by 5 bases and J by 2 bases; unmatched bases: 5. The CDR3 runs to 15 residues. Germline V gives CDR1 MDHEN, CDR2 SYDVKM. The CDR3 bases are TGTGCCAGCAGTCCTAGCGGGAGGCTGACCTACGAGCAGTACTTC. This gives the protein CASSPSGRLTYEQYF.

The rearrangement uses TRBV2 and TRBJ2-5, with TRBD1 matching 8 bases. The J call is in doubt because the DNA end fits TRBJ2-7 better. This CDR3 contains 14 residues. CDR1 and CDR2 (germline): SNHLY, FYNNEI. CDR3 amino acids: CASSEATGGYEQYF. The CDR3 region has the DNA TGTGCCAGCAGTGAAGCAACAGGGGGCTACGAGCAGTACTTC.